This TCR beta chain was recovered during a study of graft-versus-host responses after intestinal transplantation. Turning to the study itself: Recipients obtained multivisceral, liver-intestinal, or isolated intestinal transplants. Study-wide results and caveats: Allografts carried high graft-versus-host to host-versus-graft clonal ratios in patients having graft-donor T cell macrochimerism. Marrow from the recipient contained GvH clones, some of which had appeared first in ileum or blood.

Trimming removed 2 bases from V and 2 bases from J, with 16 bases in between. Germline lookup yields CDR1 SGHKS and CDR2 YYEKEE (reference sequence). The CDR3 is made up of 16 amino acids. TCRdb's table, derived via immunoSEQ multiplex PCR, lists solely in-frame clones and lacks some. The data contain some 130,000 clones, approximately 92% of them singletons. Comments on this clone: Its antigen is unidentified.

Specimen: unstimulated CD4+ T cells sorted from spleen or lymph node cells, collected before intestinal transplant. The sequence came from a human donor who received an intestinal transplant. This chain links TRBV5-5 with TRBJ1-2; D is perhaps TRBD1 (5 bases). This CDR3 reads CASSLIQDPENYGYTF. The CDR3 nucleotides read TGTGCCAGCAGCTTAATACAGGACCCTGAAAACTATGGCTACACCTTC.